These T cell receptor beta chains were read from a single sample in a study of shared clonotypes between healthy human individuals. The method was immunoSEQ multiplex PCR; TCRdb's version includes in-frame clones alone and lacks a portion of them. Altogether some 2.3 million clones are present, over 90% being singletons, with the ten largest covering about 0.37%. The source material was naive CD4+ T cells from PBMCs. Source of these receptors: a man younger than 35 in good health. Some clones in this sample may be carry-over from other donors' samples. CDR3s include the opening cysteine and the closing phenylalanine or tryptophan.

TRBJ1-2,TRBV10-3,CAISDHSPQGPYGYTF
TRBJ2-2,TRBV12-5,CASGLFTFWDRGAPLTGELFF
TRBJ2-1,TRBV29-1,CSVNLGRANEQFF
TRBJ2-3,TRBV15,CATSRTAGGWNTQYF
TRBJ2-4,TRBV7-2,CASSFIPGAMNIQYF
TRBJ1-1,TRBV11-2,CASSFGQVPNTEAFF
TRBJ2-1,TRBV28,CASSLSPSSYNEQFF
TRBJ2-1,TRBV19,CASSLRTSGSSYNEQFF
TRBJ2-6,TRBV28,CASSKSSGANVLTF
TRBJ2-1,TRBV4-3,CASSQVGSSYNEQFF
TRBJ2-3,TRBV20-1,CSAQLLHTQYF
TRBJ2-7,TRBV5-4,CASSQGLAGGTSYEQYF
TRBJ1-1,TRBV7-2,CASSFDRGDMRAFF